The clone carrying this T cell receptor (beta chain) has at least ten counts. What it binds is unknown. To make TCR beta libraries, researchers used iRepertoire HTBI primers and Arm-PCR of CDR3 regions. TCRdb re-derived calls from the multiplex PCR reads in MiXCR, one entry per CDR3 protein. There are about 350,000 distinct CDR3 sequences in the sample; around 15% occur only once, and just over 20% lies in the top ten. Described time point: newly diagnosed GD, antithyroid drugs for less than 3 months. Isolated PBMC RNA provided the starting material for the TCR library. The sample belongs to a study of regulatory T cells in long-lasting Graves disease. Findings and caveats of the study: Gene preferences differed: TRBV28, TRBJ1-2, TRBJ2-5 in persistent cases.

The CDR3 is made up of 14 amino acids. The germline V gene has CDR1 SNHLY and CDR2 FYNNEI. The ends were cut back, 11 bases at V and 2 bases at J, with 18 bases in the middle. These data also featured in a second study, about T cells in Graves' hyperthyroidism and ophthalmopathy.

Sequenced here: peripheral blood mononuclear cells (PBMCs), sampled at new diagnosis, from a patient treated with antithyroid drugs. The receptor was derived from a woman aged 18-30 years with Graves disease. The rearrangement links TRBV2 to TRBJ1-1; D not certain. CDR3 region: CACLPAQTNTEAFF. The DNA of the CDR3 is TGTGCCTGCCTGCCGGCCCAGACCAACACTGAAGCTTTCTTT.